This T cell receptor beta chain comes out of a study of T cell responses to AZD1222 COVID-19 vaccine. Regarding the study as a whole: The donors showed a predominance of white British ancestry and of females, with possible underestimation of clonal diversity.

Assay used: immunoSEQ multiplex PCR; TCRdb lists only in-frame clones, some missing. The top ten clones hold roughly 8% of a sample with approximately 71,000 clones, about 90% of them seen once. Details on this clone: Antigen specificity is unknown.

Germline lookup yields CDR1 MNHEY and CDR2 SMNVEV (reference sequence). This CDR3 has 15 residues. V lost 2 bases, J lost 4 bases, and 6 bases stayed unmatched. This TCR derives from an adult in good health. The specimen comprised peripheral blood, sampled on day 0 of AZD1222 vaccination. The chain employs TRBV27 and TRBJ2-7, with 9 bases that match TRBD2. CDR3 sequence (DNA): TGTGCCAGCAGTTTAACCCTAGCGGGAAAGTACGAGCAGTACTTC. Translated: CASSLTLAGKYEQYF.